What follows is one T cell receptor (beta chain) and its context. The assay was immunoSEQ multiplex PCR, and TCRdb's table has in-frame clones only and misses some. The profile shows approximately 190,000 clones, 75% to 85% of them singletons. The data stem from a study of cytomegalovirus exposure and HLA in healthy donors. About the research overall: The roughly 110 validation repertoires were produced on the same platform as the 650 to 800 repertoires of the first cohort. This was reported in a later analysis.

From germline, CDR1 is LNHDA and CDR2 SQIVND (reference sequence). The CDR3 extends over 13 amino acids. Trimming removed 2 bases at V and 7 bases at J, with 12 bases between. Sequencing was done on a sample of PBMCs. The chain recombines TRBV19 with TRBJ2-7; no firm D call. The clonotype comes from a woman aged 25 to 39 in good health and CMV-seropositive. The CDR3 is CASSIKPNGEQYF. The DNA of the CDR3 is TGTGCCAGTAGTATAAAACCGAACGGGGAGCAGTACTTC.